This T cell receptor beta chain was sequenced for a study of T-cell memory formation after mild COVID-19. One entry per CDR3 protein, called by TCRdb with MiXCR from the 5' RACE reads. The sample lists over 250,000 distinct CDR3 sequences, around a sixth occurring once. Comments on this clonotype: At one of its ends the junction is not consistent with the germline gene, which may arise from a read error.

Germline CDR1 is SGHKS and CDR2 is YYEKEE (reference sequence). The CDR3 runs to 18 residues. The sequencing input was PBMCs or a T cell subset sorted from them (not recorded which). This receptor was identified in a man between 18 and 35 years old who had mild COVID-19 (a few samples of this study predate the infection). Cell type and time point are not known. The chain uses TRBV5-5 and TRBJ2-6; 7 bases are shared with TRBD1. CDR3 coding DNA: TGTGCCAGCAGCTTGGTGGGCGACAGGGAATCTGGGGCCAACGTACTGACTTTC. Translated, it gives CASSLVGDRESGANVLTF.